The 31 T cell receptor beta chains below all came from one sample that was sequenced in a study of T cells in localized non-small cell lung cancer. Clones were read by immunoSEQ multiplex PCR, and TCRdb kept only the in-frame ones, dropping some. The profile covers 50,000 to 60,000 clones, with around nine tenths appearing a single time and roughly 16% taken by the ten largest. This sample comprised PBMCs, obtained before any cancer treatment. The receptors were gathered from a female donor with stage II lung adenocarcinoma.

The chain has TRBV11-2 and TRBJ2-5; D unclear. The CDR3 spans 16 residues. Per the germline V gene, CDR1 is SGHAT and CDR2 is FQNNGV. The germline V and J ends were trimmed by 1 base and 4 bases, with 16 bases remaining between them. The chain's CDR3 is CASSLGSSRTGETQYF. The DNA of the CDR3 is TGTGCCAGCAGCTTAGGCTCTTCTAGAACTGGAGAGACCCAGTACTTC.

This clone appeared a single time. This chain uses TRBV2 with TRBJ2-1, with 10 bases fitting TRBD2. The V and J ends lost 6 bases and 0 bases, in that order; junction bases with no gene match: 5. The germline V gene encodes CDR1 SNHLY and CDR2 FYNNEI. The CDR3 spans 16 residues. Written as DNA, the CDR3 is TGTGCCAGCAGGATAGGACTAGCGGCCTCCTACAATGAGCAGTTCTTC. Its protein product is CASRIGLAASYNEQFF.

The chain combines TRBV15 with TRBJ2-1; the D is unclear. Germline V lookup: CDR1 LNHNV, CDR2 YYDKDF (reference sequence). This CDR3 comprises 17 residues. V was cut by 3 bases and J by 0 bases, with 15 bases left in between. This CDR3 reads CATSRTRYVGSYNEQFF. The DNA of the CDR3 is TGTGCCACCAGCAGGACCCGATATGTTGGCTCCTACAATGAGCAGTTCTTC.

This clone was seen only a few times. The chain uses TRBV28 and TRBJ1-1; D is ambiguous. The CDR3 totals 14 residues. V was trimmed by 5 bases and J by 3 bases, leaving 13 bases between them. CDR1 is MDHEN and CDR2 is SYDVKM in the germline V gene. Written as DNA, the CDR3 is TGTGCCAGCAGTCTAGCGGACGGCTACACTGAAGCTTTCTTT. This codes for CASSLADGYTEAFF.

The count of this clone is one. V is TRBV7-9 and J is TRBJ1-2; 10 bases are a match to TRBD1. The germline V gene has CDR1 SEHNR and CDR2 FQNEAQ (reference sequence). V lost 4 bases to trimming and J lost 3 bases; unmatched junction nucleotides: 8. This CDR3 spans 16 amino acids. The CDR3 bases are TGTGCCAGCAGCTCACCGGACAGGGGGGCGGACTATGGCTACACCTTC. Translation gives CASSSPDRGADYGYTF. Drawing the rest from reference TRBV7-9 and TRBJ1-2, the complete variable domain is DTGVSQNPRHKITKRGQNVTFRCDPISEHNRLYWYRQTLGQGPEFLTYFQNEAQLEKSRLLSDRFSAERPKGSFSTLEIQRTEQGDSAMYLCASSSPDRGADYGYTFGSGTRLTVV.

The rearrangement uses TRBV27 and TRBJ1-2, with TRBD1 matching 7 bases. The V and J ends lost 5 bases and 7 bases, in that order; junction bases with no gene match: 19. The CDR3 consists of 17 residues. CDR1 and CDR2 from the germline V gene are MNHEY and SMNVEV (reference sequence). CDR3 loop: CASSPQPYDRAESGYTF. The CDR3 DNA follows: TGTGCCAGCAGTCCGCAACCCTACGACAGGGCGGAATCTGGCTACACCTTC.

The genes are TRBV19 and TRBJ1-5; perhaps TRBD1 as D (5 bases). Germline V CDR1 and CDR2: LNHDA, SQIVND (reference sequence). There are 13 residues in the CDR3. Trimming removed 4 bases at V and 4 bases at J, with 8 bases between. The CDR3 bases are TGTGCCAGTAGTAGACAGATTAATCAGCCCCAGCATTTT. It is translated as CASSRQINQPQHF.

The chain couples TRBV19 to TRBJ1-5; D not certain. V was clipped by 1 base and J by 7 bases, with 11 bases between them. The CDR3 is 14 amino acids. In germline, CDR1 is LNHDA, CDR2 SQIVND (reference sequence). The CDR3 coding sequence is TGTGCCAGTAGTATAGTTACGTTGAACCAGCCCCAGCATTTT. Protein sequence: CASSIVTLNQPQHF.

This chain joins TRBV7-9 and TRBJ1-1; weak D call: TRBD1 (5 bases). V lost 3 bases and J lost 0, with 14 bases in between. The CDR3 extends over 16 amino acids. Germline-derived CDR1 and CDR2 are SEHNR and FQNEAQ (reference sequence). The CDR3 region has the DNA TGTGCCAGCAGCTTTGGAACAGGACTTATGAACACTGAAGCTTTCTTT. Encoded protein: CASSFGTGLMNTEAFF.

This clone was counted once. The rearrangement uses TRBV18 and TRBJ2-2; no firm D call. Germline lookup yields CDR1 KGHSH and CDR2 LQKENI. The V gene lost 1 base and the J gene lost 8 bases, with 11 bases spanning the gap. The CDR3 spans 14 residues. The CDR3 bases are TGTGCCAGCTCACCACAGCAACAGTCGGGGGAGCTGTTTTTT. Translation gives CASSPQQQSGELFF.

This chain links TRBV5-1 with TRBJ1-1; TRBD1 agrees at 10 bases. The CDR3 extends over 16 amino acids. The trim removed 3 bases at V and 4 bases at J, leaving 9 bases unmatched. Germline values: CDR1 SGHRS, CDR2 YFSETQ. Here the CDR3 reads CASSSLTGGVGTEAFF. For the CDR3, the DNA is TGCGCCAGCAGCTCATTGACAGGGGGCGTGGGCACTGAAGCTTTCTTT.

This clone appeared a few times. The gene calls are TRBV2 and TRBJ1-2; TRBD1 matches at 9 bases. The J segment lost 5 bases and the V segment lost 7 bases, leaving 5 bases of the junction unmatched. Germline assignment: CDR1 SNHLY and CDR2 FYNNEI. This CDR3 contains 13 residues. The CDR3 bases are TGTGCCAGCACCGGGACAGGGCCATATGGCTACACCTTC. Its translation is CASTGTGPYGYTF.

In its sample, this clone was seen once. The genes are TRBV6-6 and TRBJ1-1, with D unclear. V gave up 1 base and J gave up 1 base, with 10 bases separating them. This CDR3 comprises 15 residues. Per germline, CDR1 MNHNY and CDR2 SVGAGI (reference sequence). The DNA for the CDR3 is TGTGCCAGCAGTTACTATCGACAAACGAACACTGAAGCTTTCTTT. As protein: CASSYYRQTNTEAFF.

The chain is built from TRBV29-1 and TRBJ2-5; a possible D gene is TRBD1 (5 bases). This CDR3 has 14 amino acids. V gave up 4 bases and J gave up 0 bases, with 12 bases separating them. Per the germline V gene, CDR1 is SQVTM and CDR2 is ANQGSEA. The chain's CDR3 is CSVGVGRDQETQYF. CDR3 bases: TGCAGCGTTGGGGTCGGCAGGGACCAAGAGACCCAGTACTTC. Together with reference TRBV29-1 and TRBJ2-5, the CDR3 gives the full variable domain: SAVISQKPSRDICQRGTSLTIQCQVDSQVTMMFWYRQQPGQSLTLIATANQGSEATYESGFVIDKFPISRPNLTFSTLTVSNMSPEDSSIYLCSVGVGRDQETQYFGPGTRLLVL.

The CDR3 bases are TGCGCCAGCAGCTTGGAAGGAGAGTATGGCTACACCTTC. Translating it yields CASSLEGEYGYTF. The genes are TRBV5-1 and TRBJ1-2, with D unresolved. The CDR3 sequence is 13 residues long. From germline, CDR1 is SGHRS and CDR2 YFSETQ. Trimming took off 0 bases at V and 5 bases at J, with 8 bases between the two ends.

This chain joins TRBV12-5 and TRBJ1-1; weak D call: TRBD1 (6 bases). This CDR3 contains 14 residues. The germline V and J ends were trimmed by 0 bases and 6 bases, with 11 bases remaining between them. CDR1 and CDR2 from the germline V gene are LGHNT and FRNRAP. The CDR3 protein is CASGLVPGESEAFF. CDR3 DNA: TGTGCTAGTGGTTTGGTACCAGGGGAGTCTGAAGCTTTCTTT.

As DNA, the CDR3 is TGTGCCAGCAGCAGACAGGGGGCCTCCTACGAGCAGTACTTC. Translating it yields CASSRQGASYEQYF. This chain links TRBV27 with TRBJ2-7; 10 bases map to TRBD1. The trim removed 6 bases at V and 0 bases at J, leaving 2 bases unmatched. This CDR3 comprises 14 residues. Germline loops: CDR1 MNHEY, CDR2 SMNVEV (reference sequence).

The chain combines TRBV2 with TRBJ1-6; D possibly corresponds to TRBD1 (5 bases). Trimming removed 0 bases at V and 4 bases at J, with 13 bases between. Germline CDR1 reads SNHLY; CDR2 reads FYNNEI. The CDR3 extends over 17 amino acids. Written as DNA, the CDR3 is TGTGCCAGCAGTGAAGCAAGTAGGGGCGGGTATAATTCACCCCTCCACTTT. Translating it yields CASSEASRGGYNSPLHF.

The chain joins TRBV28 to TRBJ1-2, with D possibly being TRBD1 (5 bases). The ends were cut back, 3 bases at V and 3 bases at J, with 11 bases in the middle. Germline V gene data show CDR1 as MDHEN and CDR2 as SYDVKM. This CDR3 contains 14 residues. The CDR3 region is CASSFGGGDYGYTF. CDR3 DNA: TGTGCCAGCAGTTTTGGAGGAGGGGACTATGGCTACACCTTC.

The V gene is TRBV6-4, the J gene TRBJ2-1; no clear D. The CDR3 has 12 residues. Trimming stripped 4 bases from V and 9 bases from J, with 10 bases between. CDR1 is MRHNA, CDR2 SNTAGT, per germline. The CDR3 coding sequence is TGTGCCAGCAGTGGGCATACGGGTGAGCAGTTCTTC. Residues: CASSGHTGEQFF.

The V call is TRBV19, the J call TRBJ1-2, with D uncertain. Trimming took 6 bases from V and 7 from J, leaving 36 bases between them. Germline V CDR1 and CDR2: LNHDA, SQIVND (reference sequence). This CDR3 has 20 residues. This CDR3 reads CASRLSGIRAPLLPAGGYTF. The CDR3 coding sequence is TGTGCCAGTAGACTATCCGGGATCCGGGCCCCGCTTCTACCAGCGGGTGGCTACACCTTC.

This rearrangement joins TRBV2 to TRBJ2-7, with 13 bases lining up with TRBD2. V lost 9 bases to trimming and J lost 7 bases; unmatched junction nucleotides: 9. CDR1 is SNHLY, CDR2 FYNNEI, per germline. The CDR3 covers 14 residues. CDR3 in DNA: TGTGCCAGGGGGACTAGCGGGGCCTTTTATGAGCAGTACTTC. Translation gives CARGTSGAFYEQYF.

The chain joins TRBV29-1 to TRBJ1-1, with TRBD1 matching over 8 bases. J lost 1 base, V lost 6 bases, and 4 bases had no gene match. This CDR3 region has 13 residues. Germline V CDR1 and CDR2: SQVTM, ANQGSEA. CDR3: CSVLQGGNTEAFF. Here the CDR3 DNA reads TGCAGCGTCTTACAGGGGGGGAACACTGAAGCTTTCTTT.

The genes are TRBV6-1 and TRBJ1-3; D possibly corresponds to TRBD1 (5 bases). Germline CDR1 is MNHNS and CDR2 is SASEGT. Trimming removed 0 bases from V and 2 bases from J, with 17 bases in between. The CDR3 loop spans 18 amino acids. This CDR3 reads CASSEAGDGLRPGNTIYF. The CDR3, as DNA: TGTGCCAGCAGTGAAGCGGGGGACGGATTACGGCCTGGAAACACCATATATTTT.

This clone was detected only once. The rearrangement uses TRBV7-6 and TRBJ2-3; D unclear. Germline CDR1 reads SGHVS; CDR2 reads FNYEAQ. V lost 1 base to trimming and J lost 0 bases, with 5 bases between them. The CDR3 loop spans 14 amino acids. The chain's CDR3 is CASSLDTSTDTQYF. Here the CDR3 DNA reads TGTGCCAGCAGCTTAGATACTAGCACAGATACGCAGTATTTT.

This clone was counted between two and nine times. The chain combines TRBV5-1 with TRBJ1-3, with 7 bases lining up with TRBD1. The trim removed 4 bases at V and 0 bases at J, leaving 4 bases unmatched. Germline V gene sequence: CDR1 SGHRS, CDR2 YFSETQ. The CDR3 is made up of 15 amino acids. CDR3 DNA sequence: TGCGCCAGCAGCACCTCAGGGGGCTCTGGAAACACCATATATTTT. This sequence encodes CASSTSGGSGNTIYF.

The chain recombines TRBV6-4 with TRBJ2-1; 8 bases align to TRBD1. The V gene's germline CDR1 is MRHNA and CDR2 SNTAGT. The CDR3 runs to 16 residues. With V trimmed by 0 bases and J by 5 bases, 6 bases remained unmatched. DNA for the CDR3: TGTGCCAGCAGTGACTCAGTGGACAGGGCGAACAATGAGCAGTTCTTC. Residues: CASSDSVDRANNEQFF.

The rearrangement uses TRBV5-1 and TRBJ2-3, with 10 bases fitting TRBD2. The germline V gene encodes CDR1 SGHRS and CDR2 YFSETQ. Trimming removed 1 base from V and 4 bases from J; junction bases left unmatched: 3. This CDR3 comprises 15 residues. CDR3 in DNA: TGCGCCAGCAGCTTGTGGACTAGCGGTCCAGATACGCAGTATTTT. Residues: CASSLWTSGPDTQYF.

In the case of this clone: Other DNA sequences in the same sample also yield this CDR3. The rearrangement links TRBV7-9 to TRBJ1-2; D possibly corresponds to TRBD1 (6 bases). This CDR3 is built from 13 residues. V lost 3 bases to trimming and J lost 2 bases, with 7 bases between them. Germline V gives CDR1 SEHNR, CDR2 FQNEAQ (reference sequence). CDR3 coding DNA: TGTGCCAGCAGCTTCGGACAGAACTATGGCTACACCTTC. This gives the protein CASSFGQNYGYTF.

The CDR3 DNA sequence: TGTGCCAGCAGCGGGGGCGCCGGGAACACTGAAGCTTTCTTT. It encodes CASSGGAGNTEAFF. The J gene is TRBJ1-1, the V gene TRBV9, with a possible D match to TRBD1 (5 bases). This CDR3 has 14 amino acids. V lost 3 bases, J lost 1 base, and 10 bases lay in between. Germline CDR1 and CDR2: SGDLS and YYNGEE.

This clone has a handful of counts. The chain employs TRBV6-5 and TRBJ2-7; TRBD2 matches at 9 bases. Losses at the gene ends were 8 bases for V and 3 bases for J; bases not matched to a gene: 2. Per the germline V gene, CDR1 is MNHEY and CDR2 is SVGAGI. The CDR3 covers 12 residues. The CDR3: CASHSGGYEQYF. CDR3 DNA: TGTGCCAGCCATAGCGGGGGCTACGAGCAGTACTTC.